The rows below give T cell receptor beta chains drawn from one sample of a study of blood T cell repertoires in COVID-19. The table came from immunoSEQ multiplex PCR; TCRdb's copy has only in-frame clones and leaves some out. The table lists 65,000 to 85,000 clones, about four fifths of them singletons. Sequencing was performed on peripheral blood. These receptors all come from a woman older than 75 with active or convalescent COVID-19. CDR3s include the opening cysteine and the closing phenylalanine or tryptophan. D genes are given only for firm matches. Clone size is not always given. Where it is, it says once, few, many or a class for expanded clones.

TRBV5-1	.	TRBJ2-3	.	CASSPGGTDTQYF	TGCGCCAGCAGCCCAGGGGGCACAGATACGCAGTATTTT
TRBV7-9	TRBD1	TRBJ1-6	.	CASSLDLTGPAPSPLHF	TGTGCCAGCAGCTTAGACCTGACAGGGCCGGCCCCATCACCCCTCCACTTT
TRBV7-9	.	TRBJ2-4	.	CASSLAAVQYF	TGTGCCAGCAGCTTAGCTGCGGTTCAGTACTTC
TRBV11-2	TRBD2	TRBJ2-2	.	CASSLIAGTGELFF	TGTGCCAGCAGCTTAATAGCGGGCACCGGGGAGCTGTTTTTT
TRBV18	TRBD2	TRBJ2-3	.	CASSLETSGSTDTQYF	TGTGCCAGCTCACTTGAAACTAGCGGGAGCACAGATACGCAGTATTTT
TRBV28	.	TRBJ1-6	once	CASSPPTGDGSPLHF	TGTGCCAGCAGTCCACCCACTGGAGATGGTTCACCCCTCCACTTT
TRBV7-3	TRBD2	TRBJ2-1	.	CASSSPATSGRADEQFF	TGTGCCAGCAGCTCCCCGGCGACTAGCGGGAGGGCCGATGAGCAGTTCTTC
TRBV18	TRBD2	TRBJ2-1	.	CASSPRTSGGPYNEQFF	TGTGCCAGCTCACCGAGGACTAGCGGGGGGCCATACAATGAGCAGTTCTTC
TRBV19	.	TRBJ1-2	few	CASTVRLGGGEAGYTF	TGTGCCAGTACCGTACGCCTGGGGGGGGGAGAAGCTGGCTACACCTTC
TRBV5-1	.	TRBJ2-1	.	CASSLGGLAVGNEQFF	TGCGCCAGCAGCTTGGGGGGGCTAGCGGTCGGCAACGAGCAGTTCTTC
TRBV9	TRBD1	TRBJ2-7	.	CASSVGGQGYEQYF	TGTGCCAGCAGCGTAGGGGGACAGGGATACGAGCAGTACTTC
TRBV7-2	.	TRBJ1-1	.	CASTPVRLNTEAFF	TGTGCCAGCACCCCGGTAAGATTGAACACTGAAGCTTTCTTT
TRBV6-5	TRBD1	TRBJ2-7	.	CASSYGTGNFAYEQYF	TGTGCCAGCAGTTACGGGACAGGGAATTTCGCCTACGAGCAGTACTTC
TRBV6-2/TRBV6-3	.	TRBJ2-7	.	CASSDSDEQYF	TGTGCCAGCAGCGACTCGGACGAGCAGTACTTC
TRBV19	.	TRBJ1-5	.	CASSIGGEQPQHF	TGTGCCAGTAGTATAGGGGGAGAACAGCCCCAGCATTTT
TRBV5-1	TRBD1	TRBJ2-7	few	CASSPLTGTVSYEQYF	TGCGCCAGCAGCCCACTCACCGGGACAGTGAGCTACGAGCAGTACTTC
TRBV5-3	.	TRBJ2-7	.	CARSRRTPLPYEQYF	TGTGCCAGAAGCCGAAGGACTCCCCTTCCCTACGAGCAGTACTTC
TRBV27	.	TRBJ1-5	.	CASSLGVGGSNQPQHF	TGTGCCAGCAGTTTAGGGGTAGGGGGTAGCAATCAGCCCCAGCATTTT
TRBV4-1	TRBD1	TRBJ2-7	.	CASSQERDRLYEQYF	TGCGCCAGCAGCCAAGAAAGGGACAGGCTCTACGAGCAGTACTTC
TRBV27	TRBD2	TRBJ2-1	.	CASSLQPIWIAGLGTQFF	TGTGCCAGCAGTCTCCAACCCATTTGGATAGCGGGACTCGGAACGCAGTTCTTC
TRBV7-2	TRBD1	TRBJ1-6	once	CASSLAPLTGGSPLHF	TGTGCCAGCAGCTTAGCCCCATTGACAGGGGGTTCACCCCTCCACTTT
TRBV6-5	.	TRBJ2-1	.	CASSYSRMGYNEQFF	TGTGCCAGCAGTTACTCGCGGATGGGCTACAATGAGCAGTTCTTC
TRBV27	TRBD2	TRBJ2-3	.	CASLTSGRPTDTQYF	TGTGCCAGCCTGACTAGCGGGAGGCCCACAGATACGCAGTATTTT
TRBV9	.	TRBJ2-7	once	CASSVGGDTYEQYF	TGTGCCAGCAGCGTAGGCGGGGATACCTACGAGCAGTACTTC
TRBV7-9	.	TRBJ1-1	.	CASGTGWSFSEAFF	TGTGCCAGCGGAACAGGGTGGTCTTTCTCTGAAGCTTTCTTT
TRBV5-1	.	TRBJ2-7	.	CASSSSGASYEQYF	TGCGCCAGCAGCTCCTCAGGGGCATCCTACGAGCAGTACTTC
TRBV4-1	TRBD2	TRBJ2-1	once	CASSQGAAGGVNEQFF	TGCGCCAGCAGCCAAGGGGCAGCGGGGGGGGTCAATGAGCAGTTCTTC
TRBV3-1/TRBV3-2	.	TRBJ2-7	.	CASSPSSGYEQYF	TGTGCCAGCAGCCCGTCCAGCGGCTACGAGCAGTACTTC
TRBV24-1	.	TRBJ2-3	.	CATSEAGVTDTQYF	TGTGCCACCAGTGAAGCAGGGGTCACAGATACGCAGTATTTT
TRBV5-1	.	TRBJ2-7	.	CASSLAGASYEQYF	TGCGCCAGCAGCTTGGCCGGAGCCTCCTACGAGCAGTACTTC
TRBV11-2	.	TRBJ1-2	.	CASSLAAFYGYTF	TGTGCCAGCAGCTTGGCGGCCTTCTATGGCTACACCTTC
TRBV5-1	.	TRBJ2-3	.	CASARSQSTDTQYF	TGCGCCAGCGCACGTTCCCAGAGCACAGATACGCAGTATTTT
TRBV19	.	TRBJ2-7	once	CASSMFEGAYEQYF	TGTGCCAGTAGTATGTTCGAAGGAGCATACGAGCAGTACTTC
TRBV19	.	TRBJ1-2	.	CATNPFGQGSYGYTF	TGTGCCACCAACCCCTTCGGGCAGGGGTCCTATGGCTACACCTTC
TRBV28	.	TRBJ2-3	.	CASSSPDWERSTDTQYF	TGTGCCAGCAGTTCCCCGGACTGGGAGCGGAGCACAGATACGCAGTATTTT
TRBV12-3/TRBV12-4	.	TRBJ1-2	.	CASRRGLGYGYTF	TGTGCCAGCAGGAGGGGACTGGGCTATGGCTACACCTTC
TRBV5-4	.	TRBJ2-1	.	CASSLPGQTLWGNEQFF	TGTGCCAGCAGCTTACCTGGACAGACTTTGTGGGGCAATGAGCAGTTCTTC
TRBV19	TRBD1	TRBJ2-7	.	CASSIDGQGLYEQYF	TGTGCCAGTAGTATAGACGGACAGGGGCTCTACGAGCAGTACTTC
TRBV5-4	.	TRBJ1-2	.	CASSFLDTRYGYTF	TGTGCCAGCAGCTTCTTGGACACCCGCTATGGCTACACCTTC
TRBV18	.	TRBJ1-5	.	CASSPQPGSNQPQHF	TGTGCCAGCTCACCACAGCCAGGGAGCAATCAGCCCCAGCATTTT
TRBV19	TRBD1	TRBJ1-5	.	CASSTYTGGGQPQHF	TGTGCCAGTAGTACGTACACAGGGGGGGGGCAGCCCCAGCATTTT
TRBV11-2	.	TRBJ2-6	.	CASSFLTGSSRANVLTF	TGTGCCAGCAGCTTTTTAACAGGGTCTTCTCGGGCCAACGTCCTGACTTTC
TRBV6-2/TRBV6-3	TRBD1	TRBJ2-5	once	CASSYGDRGHGETQYF	TGTGCCAGCAGTTACGGGGACAGGGGGCACGGTGAGACCCAGTACTTC
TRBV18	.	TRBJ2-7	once	CASSPGTGEQYF	TGTGCCAGCTCACCCGGGACTGGGGAGCAGTACTTC
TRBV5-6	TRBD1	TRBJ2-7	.	CASSFRDRPYEQYF	TGTGCCAGCAGCTTCCGGGACAGACCCTACGAGCAGTACTTC
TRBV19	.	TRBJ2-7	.	CASSMQGSYEQYF	TGTGCCAGTAGTATGCAGGGGTCCTACGAGCAGTACTTC
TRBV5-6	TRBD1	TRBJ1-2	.	CASSWAGTGGYTF	TGTGCCAGCAGCTGGGCAGGGACAGGAGGCTACACCTTC